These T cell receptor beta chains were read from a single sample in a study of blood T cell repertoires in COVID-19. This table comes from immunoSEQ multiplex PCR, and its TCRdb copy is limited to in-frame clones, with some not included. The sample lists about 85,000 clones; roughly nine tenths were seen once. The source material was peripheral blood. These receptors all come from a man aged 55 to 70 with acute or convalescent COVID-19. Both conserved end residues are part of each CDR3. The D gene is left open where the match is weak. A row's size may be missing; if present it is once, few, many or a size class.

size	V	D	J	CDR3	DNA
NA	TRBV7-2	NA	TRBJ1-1	CASSFEGGGITEAFF	TGTGCCAGCAGCTTCGAAGGGGGGGGTATCACTGAAGCTTTCTTT
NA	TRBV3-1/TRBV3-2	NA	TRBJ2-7	CASSLTGEQYF	TGTGCCAGCAGCCTGACAGGTGAGCAGTACTTC
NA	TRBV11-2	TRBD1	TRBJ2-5	CASSLYRGETQYF	TGTGCCAGCAGCTTATACAGGGGCGAGACCCAGTACTTC
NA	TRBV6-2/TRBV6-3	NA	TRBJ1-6	CASSSVDSPLHF	TGTGCCAGCAGCTCGGTTGATTCACCCCTCCACTTT
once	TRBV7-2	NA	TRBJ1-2	CASRPGQIYGYTF	TGTGCCAGCAGACCCGGACAGATCTATGGCTACACCTTC
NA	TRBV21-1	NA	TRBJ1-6	CASTPKTWGQILVALHF	TGTGCCAGCACCCCAAAGACGTGGGGACAGATCTTGGTAGCCCTCCACTTT
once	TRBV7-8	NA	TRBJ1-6	CASSPQGAGNSPLHF	TGTGCCAGCAGCCCTCAGGGCGCAGGCAATTCACCCCTCCACTTT
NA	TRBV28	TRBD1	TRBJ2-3	CAFNRGRGTDTQYF	TGTGCCTTCAACAGGGGGCGAGGGACAGATACGCAGTATTTT
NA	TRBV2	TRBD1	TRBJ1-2	CASSEGDRVGNGYTF	TGTGCCAGCAGTGAAGGGGACAGGGTGGGGAATGGCTACACCTTC
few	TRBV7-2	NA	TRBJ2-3	CASSGVGLAAGDTQYF	TGTGCCAGCAGCGGAGTCGGTTTAGCCGCGGGAGATACGCAGTATTTT
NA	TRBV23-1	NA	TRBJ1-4	CASSLGRGQHEKLFF	TGCGCCAGCAGTCTAGGTAGAGGACAGCATGAAAAACTGTTTTTT
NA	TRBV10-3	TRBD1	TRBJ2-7	CAISESGQGVGEQYF	TGTGCCATCAGTGAGTCGGGACAGGGGGTTGGCGAGCAGTACTTC
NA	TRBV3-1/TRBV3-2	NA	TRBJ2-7	CASSLSGEQYF	TGTGCCAGCAGCCTCTCCGGCGAGCAGTACTTC
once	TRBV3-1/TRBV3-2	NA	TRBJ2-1	CASSEAADLLGNEQFF	TGTGCCAGCAGCGAAGCAGCGGACCTCCTGGGGAATGAGCAGTTCTTC
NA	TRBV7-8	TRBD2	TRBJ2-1	CASSALLAGGGYEQFF	TGTGCCAGCAGCGCCCTTCTAGCGGGGGGCGGGTATGAGCAGTTCTTC
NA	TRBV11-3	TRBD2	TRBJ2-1	CASSLGGSSYNEQFF	TGTGCCAGCAGCTTGGGGGGGAGTTCCTACAATGAGCAGTTCTTC
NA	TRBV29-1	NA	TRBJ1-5	CSVEVGGRNQPQHF	TGCAGCGTTGAAGTTGGGGGCAGGAATCAGCCCCAGCATTTT
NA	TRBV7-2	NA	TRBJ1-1	CASSPGKLATEAFF	TGTGCCAGCAGCCCGGGTAAATTGGCCACTGAAGCTTTCTTT
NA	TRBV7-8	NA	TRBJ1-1	CASSLAGDRTEAFF	TGTGCCAGCAGCTTAGCCGGGGATAGGACTGAAGCTTTCTTT
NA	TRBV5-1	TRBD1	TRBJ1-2	CASSPRQGAYGYTF	TGCGCCAGCAGCCCGCGTCAGGGGGCGTATGGCTACACCTTC
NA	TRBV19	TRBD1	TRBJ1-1	CASSSMDRVKAFF	TGTGCCAGTAGTTCTATGGACAGGGTGAAGGCTTTCTTT
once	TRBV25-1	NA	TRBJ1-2	CASSGSPPRGYTF	TGTGCCAGCAGTGGTAGTCCGCCGCGGGGCTACACCTTC
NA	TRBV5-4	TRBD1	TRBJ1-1	CASTLGQGAESTEAFF	TGTGCCAGCACTTTAGGACAGGGGGCCGAGAGCACTGAAGCTTTCTTT
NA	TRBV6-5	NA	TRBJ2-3	CASSLRGLTDTQYF	TGTGCCAGCAGTCTAAGGGGACTCACAGATACGCAGTATTTT
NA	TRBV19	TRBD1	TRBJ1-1	CASSTLPGQGNTEAFF	TGTGCCAGTAGTACTCTACCGGGACAGGGGAACACTGAAGCTTTCTTT
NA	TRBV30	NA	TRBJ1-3	CAWNHGVNSGNTIYF	TGTGCCTGGAACCACGGGGTTAACTCTGGAAACACCATATATTTT
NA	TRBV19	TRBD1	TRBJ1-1	CASSKSTGADTEAFF	TGTGCCAGTAGTAAGTCGACAGGGGCTGACACTGAAGCTTTCTTT
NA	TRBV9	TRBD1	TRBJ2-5	CASSVRTGEETQYF	TGTGCCAGCAGCGTAAGGACAGGGGAAGAGACCCAGTACTTC
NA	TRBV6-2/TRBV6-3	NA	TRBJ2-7	CASSPRGGFSYEQYF	TGTGCCAGCAGCCCCCGAGGAGGGTTCTCCTACGAGCAGTACTTC
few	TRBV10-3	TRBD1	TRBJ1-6	CAISARQGRISPLHF	TGTGCCATCAGTGCCCGACAGGGACGGATTTCACCCCTCCACTTT
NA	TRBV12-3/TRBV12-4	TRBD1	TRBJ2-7	CASGQVLYYEQYF	TGTGCCTCTGGACAGGTACTATACTACGAGCAGTACTTC
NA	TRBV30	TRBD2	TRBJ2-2	CAWSWGGRQNTGELFF	TGTGCCTGGAGCTGGGGGGGACGACAGAACACCGGGGAGCTGTTTTTT
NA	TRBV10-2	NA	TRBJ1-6	CASTAQGHNSPLHF	TGCGCCAGCACTGCACAGGGCCATAATTCACCCCTCCACTTT
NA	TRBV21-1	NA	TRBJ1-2	CASSKFGTGYNYGYTF	TGTGCCAGCAGCAAATTCGGGACAGGGTATAACTATGGCTACACCTTC
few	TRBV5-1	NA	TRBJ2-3	CASSLASDGIADTQYF	TGCGCCAGCAGCTTGGCTAGCGATGGGATTGCAGATACGCAGTATTTT
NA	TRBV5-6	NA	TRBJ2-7	CASSFTANPYEQYF	TGTGCCAGCAGCTTCACAGCCAACCCCTACGAGCAGTACTTC
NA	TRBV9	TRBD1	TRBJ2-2	CASSVGQVGTGELFF	TGTGCCAGCAGCGTCGGACAGGTCGGCACCGGGGAGCTGTTTTTT
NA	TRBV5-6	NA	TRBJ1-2	CASSLHSGFNYGYTF	TGTGCCAGCAGCTTGCACTCGGGGTTTAACTATGGCTACACCTTC
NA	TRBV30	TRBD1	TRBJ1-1	CAWTRQGNTEAFF	TGTGCCTGGACCCGACAGGGTAACACTGAAGCTTTCTTT
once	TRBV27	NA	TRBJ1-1	CASSFIQASTEAFF	TGTGCCAGCAGTTTCATACAGGCGAGTACTGAAGCTTTCTTT
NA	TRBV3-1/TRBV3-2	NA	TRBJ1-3	CASSQIEAPGNTIYF	TGTGCCAGCAGCCAAATCGAGGCCCCTGGAAACACCATATATTTT
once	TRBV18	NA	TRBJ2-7	CASSPQSYEQYF	TGTGCCAGCTCACCTCAATCCTACGAGCAGTACTTC
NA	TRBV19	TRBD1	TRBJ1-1	CASSGQVNTEAFF	TGTGCCAGCTCGGGACAGGTGAACACTGAAGCTTTCTTT
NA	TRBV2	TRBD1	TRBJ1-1	CASRPDRGPEAFF	TGTGCCAGCAGACCCGACAGGGGGCCTGAAGCTTTCTTT
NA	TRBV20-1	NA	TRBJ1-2	CSASLGRAAAGYTF	TGCAGTGCTAGTCTTGGCAGGGCCGCGGCTGGCTACACCTTC
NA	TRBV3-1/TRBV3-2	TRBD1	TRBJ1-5	CASSQGGQNQPQHF	TGTGCCAGCAGCCAAGGGGGACAGAATCAGCCCCAGCATTTT
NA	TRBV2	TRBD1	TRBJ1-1	CASRGVQGAGTEAFF	TGTGCCAGCAGGGGGGTTCAGGGGGCGGGCACTGAAGCTTTCTTT
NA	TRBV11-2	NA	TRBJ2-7	CASSVSATGSSYEQYF	TGTGCCAGCAGCGTATCCGCTACAGGGTCGTCCTACGAGCAGTACTTC
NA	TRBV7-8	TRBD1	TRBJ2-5	CASSPRVGQGQETQYF	TGTGCCAGCAGCCCGCGAGTAGGACAGGGCCAAGAGACCCAGTACTTC